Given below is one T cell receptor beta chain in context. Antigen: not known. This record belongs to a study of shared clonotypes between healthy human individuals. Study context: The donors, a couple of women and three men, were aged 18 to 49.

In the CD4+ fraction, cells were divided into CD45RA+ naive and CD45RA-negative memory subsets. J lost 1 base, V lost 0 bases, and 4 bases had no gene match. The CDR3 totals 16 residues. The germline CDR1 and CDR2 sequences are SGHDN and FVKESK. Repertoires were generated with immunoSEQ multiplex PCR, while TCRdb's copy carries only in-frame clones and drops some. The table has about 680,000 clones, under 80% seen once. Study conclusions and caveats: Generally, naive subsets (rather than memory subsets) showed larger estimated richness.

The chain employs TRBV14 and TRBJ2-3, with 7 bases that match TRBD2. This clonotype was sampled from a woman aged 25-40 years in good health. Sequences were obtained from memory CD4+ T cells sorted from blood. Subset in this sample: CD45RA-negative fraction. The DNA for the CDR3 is TGTGCCAGCAGCCAAGAATGGAGCGGGGGCACAGATACGCAGTATTTT. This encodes CASSQEWSGGTDTQYF.